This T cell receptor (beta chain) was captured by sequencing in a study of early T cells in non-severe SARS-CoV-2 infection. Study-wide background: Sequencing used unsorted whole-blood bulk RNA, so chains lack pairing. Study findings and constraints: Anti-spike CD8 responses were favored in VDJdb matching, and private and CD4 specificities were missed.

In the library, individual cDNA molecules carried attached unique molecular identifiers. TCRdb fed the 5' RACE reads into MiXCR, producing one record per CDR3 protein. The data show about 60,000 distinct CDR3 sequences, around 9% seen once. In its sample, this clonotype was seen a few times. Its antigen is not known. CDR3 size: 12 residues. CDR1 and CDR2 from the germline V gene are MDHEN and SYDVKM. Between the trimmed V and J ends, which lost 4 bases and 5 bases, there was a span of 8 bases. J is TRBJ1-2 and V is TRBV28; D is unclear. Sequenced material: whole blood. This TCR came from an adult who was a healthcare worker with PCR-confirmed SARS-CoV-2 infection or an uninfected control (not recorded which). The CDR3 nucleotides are TGTGCCAGCAGTTCCTACGGATATGGCTACACCTTC. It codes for CASSSYGYGYTF.